This note documents a single T cell receptor beta chain sequence. Its antigen is not identified. Sequencing relied on immunoSEQ assay v3.0, run at survey level. TCRdb keeps only in-frame clones here, not all; method: immunoSEQ multiplex PCR. The sample contains tens of thousands of clones, approximately 80% of which appear only once. These data originate in a study of long-term antiretroviral therapy in people with HIV. Study context: Collection of the earliest samples took place about a decade ahead of the 2015 immediate-ART recommendation. Overall study results and limits: Specimens of blood were obtained during about 2004 to 2017, possibly under older ART regimens. ART adherence, viral resistance and therapy changes went unrecorded.

Two or more post-ART PBMC samples, plus at least one pre-ART sample, were available for each donor. The CDR3 length is 12 residues. Germline lookup yields CDR1 SQVTM and CDR2 ANQGSEA. Between the trimmed V and J ends, which lost 5 bases and 0 bases, there was a span of 4 bases. The receptor's source is a woman aged 50 to 60 with HIV. The V call is TRBV29-1, the J call TRBJ2-2; D not certain. The source was unsorted PBMCs, collected 3.1 years after starting antiretroviral therapy. The CDR3 spells CSVPTNTGELFF. As DNA, the CDR3 is TGCAGCGTTCCCACGAACACCGGGGAGCTGTTTTTT.